The 14 T cell receptor beta chains in this list originate from one sample, sequenced in a study of T cell responses to AZD1222 COVID-19 vaccine. The protocol was immunoSEQ multiplex PCR, while the TCRdb copy is restricted to in-frame clones and leaves out a portion. The top ten hold approximately 4.2% of the sample, which has 100,000 to 150,000 clones, around 89% seen once. The source material was peripheral blood, sampled on day 0 of AZD1222 vaccination. The receptors shown here come from an adult in good health.

In its sample, this clone was seen a few times. The chain links TRBV7-8 to TRBJ1-2, with D hard to call. V lost 5 bases and J 4 bases, leaving 11 bases between the germline ends. CDR3 length: 13 amino acids. Looked up from germline, CDR1 is SGHVS and CDR2 is FQNEAQ. In nucleotides, the CDR3 is TGTGCCAGCAGCACTGGGGTCGGCTATGGCTACACCTTC. It is translated as CASSTGVGYGYTF.

The chain couples TRBV3-1 (or the pseudogene TRBV3-2) to TRBJ1-6; a possible D gene is TRBD1 (6 bases). Germline V gene sequence: CDR1 LGHDT, CDR2 YNNKEL (reference sequence). This CDR3 has 16 residues. V was clipped by 0 bases and J by 9 bases, with 15 bases between them. For the CDR3, the DNA is TGTGCCAGCAGCCAAGATCGTGACAGGCGGGGTTCACCCCTCCACTTT. Translated: CASSQDRDRRGSPLHF.

The chain has TRBV27 and TRBJ1-3; D unclear. Trimming shortened V by 5 bases and J by 0 bases, and 11 bases separated the two germline ends. Germline V gene lookup returns CDR1 MNHEY and CDR2 SMNVEV (reference sequence). The CDR3 spans 15 residues. The CDR3 protein is CASSPQWSSGNTIYF. The CDR3 coding sequence is TGTGCCAGCAGTCCACAGTGGAGCTCTGGAAACACCATATATTTT.

V usage is TRBV6-6 and J usage is TRBJ1-2, with 7 nucleotides matching TRBD1. The V segment lost 1 base and the J segment 4 bases; nucleotides outside the gene matches: 6. The CDR3 consists of 15 residues. Germline-derived CDR1 and CDR2 are MNHNY and SVGAGI (reference sequence). CDR3 protein: CASSYLEAGGYGYTF. The CDR3 DNA is TGTGCCAGCAGTTACTTGGAGGCAGGGGGCTATGGCTACACCTTC.

The chain uses TRBV24-1 and TRBJ1-4; TRBD1 aligns across 9 bases. CDR3 length: 16 amino acids. Germline V lookup: CDR1 KGHDR, CDR2 SFDVKD. The V and J ends lost 3 bases and 6 bases, in that order; junction bases with no gene match: 7. The CDR3 DNA reads TGTGCCACCAGTGATACAACCGGGACAGGGTATGAAAAACTGTTTTTT. Its translation: CATSDTTGTGYEKLFF.

The chain combines TRBV6-6 with TRBJ1-1; D is perhaps TRBD1 (5 bases). V was shortened by 6 bases and J by 4 bases, with 12 bases between the two germline ends. This CDR3 comprises 13 residues. Germline assignment: CDR1 MNHNY and CDR2 SVGAGI (reference sequence). The CDR3 DNA is TGTGCCAGCAGCCCAGGGAGGGGCACTGAAGCTTTCTTT. It translates to CASSPGRGTEAFF.

V and J are TRBV11-3 and TRBJ2-2, with 8 positions matching TRBD2. J lost 0 bases, V lost 1 base, and 1 base had no gene match. Germline V gives CDR1 SGHNT, CDR2 YENEEA. This CDR3 spans 16 amino acids. CDR3 in amino acids: CASSLVSGTNTGELFF. The CDR3 coding sequence is TGTGCCAGCAGCTTAGTTAGCGGGACGAACACCGGGGAGCTGTTTTTT.

This clone was picked up one time. This chain uses TRBV28 with TRBJ1-1; 8 bases align to TRBD1. Germline CDR1 MDHEN, CDR2 SYDVKM. The CDR3 covers 16 residues. Unmatched junction bases numbered 18, after V lost 5 bases and J lost 10 bases. CDR3 DNA sequence: TGTGCCAGCAGTCCTCACTCGACAGGGGCGTCTGGTAGAGCTTTCTTT. Residues: CASSPHSTGASGRAFF.

This sequence joins TRBV7-9 and TRBJ1-1; maybe TRBD1 (5 bases). The CDR3 extends over 13 amino acids. Germline assignment: CDR1 SEHNR and CDR2 FQNEAQ (reference sequence). V was clipped by 5 bases and J by 7 bases, with 14 bases between them. CDR3 nucleotides: TGTGCCAGCAGCATTCAGGGTAATTTTGAAGCTTTCTTT. This encodes CASSIQGNFEAFF. The variable domain in full, with the rest retrieved from reference TRBV7-9 and TRBJ1-1, is DTGVSQNPRHKITKRGQNVTFRCDPISEHNRLYWYRQTLGQGPEFLTYFQNEAQLEKSRLLSDRFSAERPKGSFSTLEIQRTEQGDSAMYLCASSIQGNFEAFFGQGTRLTVV.

This sequence joins TRBV11-2 and TRBJ2-7; 8 nucleotides agree with TRBD1. The ends lost 5 bases at V and 5 bases at J; junction bases unmatched: 5. CDR3 size: 13 residues. Per germline, CDR1 SGHAT and CDR2 FQNNGV. This CDR3 reads CASSARGRDEQYF. The DNA for the CDR3 is TGTGCCAGCAGCGCCAGGGGGCGAGACGAGCAGTACTTC.

This sequence joins TRBV7-8 and TRBJ2-3; TRBD2 aligns across 10 bases. The germline V gene has CDR1 SGHVS and CDR2 FQNEAQ. The V and J ends lost 5 bases and 1 base, in that order; junction bases with no gene match: 6. The CDR3 is made up of 16 amino acids. This CDR3 reads CASSERGGDGTDTQYF. The CDR3 DNA is TGTGCCAGCAGCGAGCGGGGGGGCGATGGCACAGATACGCAGTATTTT.

This clone was counted a few times. This chain uses TRBV6-5 with TRBJ2-5; 9 bases fit TRBD1. The V and J ends lost 6 bases and 6 bases, in that order; junction bases with no gene match: 8. In germline, CDR1 is MNHEY, CDR2 SVGAGI. The CDR3 loop spans 14 amino acids. The CDR3 coding sequence is TGTGCCAGCAGCGCCACAGGGGGCGTACAGACCCAGTACTTC. It encodes CASSATGGVQTQYF.

The V and J genes are TRBV21-1 and TRBJ2-2; TRBD1, the D gene given by the table, was not confirmed from the DNA. TRBV21-1 is recorded as a pseudogene. This CDR3 is 17 amino acids long. Written as DNA, the CDR3 is TGTGCCAGCAGCAAAAAGGCCCCAGGGGGCGCACCCGGGGAGCTGTTTTTT. Translation: CASSKKAPGGAPGELFF.

V and J are TRBV7-9 and TRBJ2-2; no definite D call. Trimming left V 5 bases short and J 13 bases short, with 17 bases between. The CDR3 is 13 residues long. The germline V gene has CDR1 SEHNR and CDR2 FQNEAQ (reference sequence). The CDR3 DNA follows: TGTGCCAGCAGCCCGAGGATAGTCAGAAGGCTGTTTTTT. Translation gives CASSPRIVRRLFF.